The 12 T cell receptor beta chains reported below all come from one sample, sequenced in a study of T-cell memory formation after mild COVID-19 (dated by TCRdb to the early 2020s). Library prep was done by 5' RACE. Sequencing took place on an Illumina NovaSeq 6000. TCRdb redid the processing of the public reads, applying fastp at Q25 and MiXCR, and retained in-frame beta chains. Duplicate CDR3 protein sequences are folded into a single record with the most common DNA and genes. The sample includes approximately 580,000 distinct CDR3 sequences, with roughly 22% observed a single time. In total, the top ten clones hold under 15% of the sample. The sequenced sample was PBMCs or a T cell subset sorted from them (not recorded which). The receptors were sampled from an adult woman who had mild COVID-19 (a few samples of this study predate the infection). The sample titles of this study are shuffled in the database, so cell type and time point are left out; the donor was told from shared clones.

J is TRBJ1-2 and V is TRBV20-1; TRBD1 agrees at 8 bases. The CDR3 runs 15 residues. J gave up 8 bases and V 0 bases, and 11 bases lay outside the gene matches. CDR1 is DFQATT and CDR2 is SNEGSKA in the germline V gene (reference sequence). CDR3 region: CSARDRQGATGGYTF. CDR3 DNA: TGCAGTGCTAGAGATCGTCAGGGGGCAACGGGGGGCTACACCTTC.

The CDR3 protein is CATSRDPGPQPQHF. In DNA, the CDR3 is TGTGCCACCAGCAGAGATCCAGGGCCTCAGCCCCAGCATTTT. V is TRBV15 and J is TRBJ1-5; possibly TRBD1 for D (5 bases). The CDR3 spans 14 residues. Trimming stripped 0 bases from V and 6 bases from J, with 9 bases between. Per the germline V gene, CDR1 is LNHNV and CDR2 is YYDKDF (reference sequence). Looking up the rest from reference TRBV15 and TRBJ1-5 gives the full variable domain: DAMVIQNPRYQVTQFGKPVTLSCSQTLNHNVMYWYQQKSSQAPKLLFHYYDKDFNNEADTPDNFQSRRPNTSFCFLDIRSPGLGDTAMYLCATSRDPGPQPQHFGDGTRLSIL.

The rearrangement joins TRBV19 to TRBJ1-1, with 9 bases lining up with TRBD1. The CDR3 is 15 residues long. Trimming cost V 6 bases and J 0 bases; bases outside gene matches: 5. The V gene's germline CDR1 is LNHDA and CDR2 SQIVND (reference sequence). CDR3 protein: CASRRGQGLNTEAFF. Here the CDR3 DNA reads TGTGCCAGTAGGAGGGGACAGGGTTTGAACACTGAAGCTTTCTTT.

CDR3 loop: CASSLREGSNQPQHF. CDR3 DNA sequence: TGTGCCAGCAGCTTGAGGGAAGGGAGCAATCAGCCCCAGCATTTT. The V call is TRBV12-3 or TRBV12-4, the J call TRBJ1-5; D call uncertain. The ends were cut back, 6 bases at V and 1 base at J, with 13 bases in the middle. This CDR3 has 15 residues.

V and J are TRBV20-1 and TRBJ2-7; TRBD1 might be the D (5 bases). The germline V and J ends were trimmed by 1 base and 0 bases, with 25 bases remaining between them. This CDR3 is built from 19 residues. Germline CDR1 is DFQATT and CDR2 is SNEGSKA (reference sequence). The CDR3 bases are TGCAGTGCTAGAGCCCTACCCGCCAGGGCCGGCCTCAGCTCCTACGAGCAGTACTTC. Residues: CSARALPARAGLSSYEQYF.

This clonotype was seen only a few times. The chain employs TRBV27 and TRBJ1-4; D is unresolved. Germline values: CDR1 MNHEY, CDR2 SMNVEV (reference sequence). Between the trimmed V and J ends, which lost 8 bases and 5 bases, there was a span of 12 bases. This CDR3 is 13 amino acids long. The CDR3 loop reads CASGPLRNEKLFF. The CDR3 DNA reads as TGTGCCAGCGGACCCTTACGAAATGAAAAACTGTTTTTT. The full variable domain, completed using reference TRBV27 and TRBJ1-4, is EAQVTQNPRYLITVTGKKLTVTCSQNMNHEYMSWYRQDPGLGLRQIYYSMNVEVTDKGDVPEGYKVSRKEKRNFPLILESPSPNQTSLYFCASGPLRNEKLFFGSGTQLSVL.

This clonotype was seen more than once but under ten times. V and J are TRBV9 and TRBJ1-2, with TRBD1 identical over 8 bases. The germline CDR1 and CDR2 sequences are SGDLS and YYNGEE. With V trimmed by 3 bases and J by 4 bases, 5 bases remained unmatched. This CDR3 comprises 14 residues. CDR3 DNA sequence: TGTGCCAGCAGCGCCCGACAGGGGACCTATGGCTACACCTTC. Translated: CASSARQGTYGYTF.

The chain couples TRBV5-1 to TRBJ2-3; 9 nucleotides line up with TRBD1. V lost 2 bases and J lost 5; bases outside the gene matches: 6. The CDR3 sequence is 15 residues long. Germline-derived CDR1 and CDR2 are SGHRS and YFSETQ. CDR3 protein: CASSFRTGEGDTQYF. The CDR3 nucleotides read TGCGCCAGCAGCTTTCGGACAGGGGAGGGAGATACGCAGTATTTT.

Many counts were recorded for this clonotype. The gene calls are TRBV15 and TRBJ2-5; 7 bases align to TRBD1. Germline V lookup: CDR1 LNHNV, CDR2 YYDKDF (reference sequence). The trim removed 3 bases at V and 5 bases at J, leaving 9 bases unmatched. The CDR3 is 15 amino acids. CDR3 bases: TGTGCCACCAGCAGGGGCACAGGGGTAGGGGAGACCCAGTACTTC. The encoded protein is CATSRGTGVGETQYF.

The genes are TRBV12-3 or TRBV12-4 and TRBJ1-2, with a tentative D call TRBD1 (6 bases). V lost 2 bases to trimming and J lost 7 bases, with 11 bases between them. The CDR3 contains 13 residues. The CDR3 reads CASSLRGEGGYTF. In DNA, the CDR3 is TGTGCCAGCAGTTTAAGGGGGGAAGGTGGCTACACCTTC.

The chain combines TRBV28 with TRBJ2-7; D gene unclear. The CDR3 is 12 amino acids. Looked up from germline, CDR1 is MDHEN and CDR2 is SYDVKM. Trimming left V 1 base short and J 4 bases short, with 5 bases between. CDR3: CASSLSWYEQYF. Here the CDR3 DNA reads TGTGCCAGCAGTTTATCTTGGTACGAGCAGTACTTC.

The chain uses TRBV20-1 and TRBJ2-1, with 13 bases identical to TRBD2. The CDR3 has 19 amino acids. Germline V gene data show CDR1 as DFQATT and CDR2 as SNEGSKA (reference sequence). The V gene end was trimmed by 0 bases and the J gene end by 4 bases; junction bases not matched to a gene: 12. In DNA form, the CDR3 reads TGCAGTGCTAGAGATAACGGACTAGCGGGAGCGAACTATTACAATGAGCAGTTCTTC. This codes for CSARDNGLAGANYYNEQFF.